A single sample gave rise to the 10 T cell receptor beta chains below, sequenced in a study of blood T cell repertoires in COVID-19. Some clones are missing from TCRdb's copy, which holds only in-frame ones; the method was immunoSEQ multiplex PCR. The data contain about 370,000 clones, approximately 87% of them seen just once; the ten biggest clones take up about 10%. The sequencing sample was made of peripheral blood. The receptors here all came from a woman aged 25 to 39 with COVID-19, enrolled during active disease.

The rearrangement joins TRBV7-3 to TRBJ2-1; 11 nucleotides align to TRBD1. The CDR3 has 17 amino acids. Trimming cost V 2 bases and J 2 bases; bases outside gene matches: 5. The V gene's germline CDR1 is SGHTA and CDR2 FQGTGA. The chain's CDR3 is CASSLHGQGAPYNEQFF. The CDR3 DNA is TGTGCCAGCAGCTTACATGGACAGGGGGCGCCCTACAATGAGCAGTTCTTC.

The chain couples TRBV4-1 to TRBJ2-2, with TRBD2 as a possible D gene (6 bases). Per germline, CDR1 MGHRA and CDR2 YSYEKL. Trimming left V 1 base short and J 7 bases short, with 7 bases between. The CDR3 has 13 amino acids. CDR3: CASSQVGGGELFF. In nucleotides, the CDR3 is TGCGCCAGCAGCCAAGTGGGGGGCGGGGAGCTGTTTTTT.

This chain links TRBV28 with TRBJ1-2, with TRBD1 as a possible D gene (6 bases). The ends were cut back, 3 bases at V and 4 bases at J, with 15 bases in the middle. Germline CDR1 reads MDHEN; CDR2 reads SYDVKM. CDR3 length equals 15 residues. CDR3 sequence: CASSFAYGQPYGYTF. In DNA form, the CDR3 reads TGTGCCAGCAGTTTTGCCTACGGACAGCCCTATGGCTACACCTTC.

This clone was seen just once. This chain joins TRBV24-1 and TRBJ1-1; D not certain. Trimming pared 3 bases from V and 0 bases from J, leaving 13 bases between. The CDR3 covers 16 residues. Per germline, CDR1 KGHDR and CDR2 SFDVKD. In nucleotides, the CDR3 is TGTGCCACCAGTGATCCTCGGAGAGGAATGAACACTGAAGCTTTCTTT. Translating it yields CATSDPRRGMNTEAFF.

The chain combines TRBV29-1 with TRBJ2-2, with a weak D call TRBD1 (6 bases). Germline V gene data show CDR1 as SQVTM and CDR2 as ANQGSEA. Trimming removed 7 bases at V and 4 bases at J, with 16 bases between. The CDR3 runs to 14 residues. CDR3 sequence reads: CSALTDRTTGELFF. The CDR3 DNA sequence: TGCAGCGCCCTCACTGACAGGACCACCGGGGAGCTGTTTTTT.

CDR3 sequence reads: CASSQVAGITDTQYF. CDR3 bases: TGCGCCAGCAGCCAAGTAGCGGGGATCACAGATACGCAGTATTTT. V is TRBV4-1 and J is TRBJ2-3, with TRBD2 identical over 8 bases. The germline CDR1 and CDR2 sequences are MGHRA and YSYEKL. This CDR3 is built from 15 residues. V was pared by 1 base and J by 2 bases, with 2 bases of the junction left unmatched.

V gene TRBV19 combines with J gene TRBJ2-7; 9 positions match TRBD1. V trimming: 6 bases; J trimming: 2 bases; junction bases outside the gene matches: 5. Germline V gene sequence: CDR1 LNHDA, CDR2 SQIVND (reference sequence). This CDR3 has 14 amino acids. The CDR3 sequence is CASSRTGVPYEQYF. In nucleotides, the CDR3 is TGTGCCAGTAGCCGGACAGGGGTCCCCTACGAGCAGTACTTC.

In this sample, this clone turned up once. The V call is TRBV27, the J call TRBJ2-7, with D possibly matching TRBD1 (6 bases). The CDR3 loop spans 14 amino acids. Trimming left V 3 bases short and J 2 bases short, with 11 bases between. CDR1 is MNHEY, CDR2 SMNVEV, per germline (reference sequence). The CDR3 bases are TGTGCCAGCAGTTTCTGGGACAAGGCCTACGAGCAGTACTTC. Translation: CASSFWDKAYEQYF.

Details on this clone: This sample includes further DNA sequences coding for the same CDR3. The genes are TRBV28 and TRBJ2-7; D might be TRBD2 (6 bases). The V gene's germline CDR1 is MDHEN and CDR2 SYDVKM. CDR3 length: 14 amino acids. Trimming took off 2 bases at V and 0 bases at J, with 8 bases between the two ends. CDR3 sequence: CASSLGGSSYEQYF. In DNA, the CDR3 is TGTGCCAGCAGTTTAGGAGGGAGCTCCTACGAGCAGTACTTC.

The V gene is TRBV2, the J gene TRBJ1-6, with D uncertain. This CDR3 spans 15 amino acids. Deletions cut 2 bases from V and 8 bases from J, with 13 bases between. Germline CDR1 reads SNHLY; CDR2 reads FYNNEI. The CDR3 sequence is CASSERGNLDSPLHF. DNA of the CDR3: TGTGCCAGCAGTGAACGGGGAAACCTTGATTCACCCCTCCACTTT.